The 28 T cell receptor beta chains below come from one sample, sequenced in a study of T cells after yellow fever vaccination. TCRdb re-called the 5' RACE reads through MiXCR, storing one row per CDR3 protein. The table includes approximately 30,000 distinct CDR3 sequences, 4.4% detected once. The sample here was CD8+ T cells sorted from PBMCs, taken 5 days after the yellow fever booster vaccination. These receptors originate from a man between 25 and 39 years old who received the YFV17D yellow fever vaccine.

This clonotype was found many times. J is TRBJ2-7 and V is TRBV9; a possible D gene is TRBD2 (6 bases). Germline CDR1 SGDLS, CDR2 YYNGEE. Trimming took 3 bases from V and 5 from J, leaving 15 bases between them. There are 14 residues in the CDR3. The chain's CDR3 is CASSGRDRDHEQYF. In DNA form, the CDR3 reads TGTGCCAGCAGCGGGCGGGACCGTGACCACGAGCAGTACTTC.

The chain carries TRBV25-1 and TRBJ2-7; a possible D gene is TRBD2 (6 bases). The CDR3 runs 15 residues. Per germline, CDR1 MGHDK and CDR2 SYGVNS. V dropped 4 bases and J dropped 4 bases, with 17 bases sitting between them. The CDR3 is CASSGGDRDLYEQYF. The CDR3 nucleotides read TGTGCCAGCAGTGGGGGGGACCGGGATCTTTACGAGCAGTACTTC.

This clonotype was observed many times. This chain joins TRBV19 and TRBJ2-5, with D perhaps matching TRBD2 (6 bases). CDR3 size: 14 residues. The germline gives CDR1 LNHDA, CDR2 SQIVND (reference sequence). V lost 8 bases and J lost 5, with 18 bases in between. This CDR3 reads CASSLPGAKETQYF. DNA of the CDR3: TGTGCCAGTTCTCTCCCGGGAGCCAAGGAGACCCAGTACTTC.

This clonotype was seen many times. The chain combines TRBV14 with TRBJ2-2; D is unresolved. Trimming pared 5 bases from V and 5 bases from J, leaving 9 bases between. The germline V gene has CDR1 SGHDN and CDR2 FVKESK. CDR3 length: 13 amino acids. As DNA, the CDR3 is TGTGCCAGCAGCGGAATAGGAACCGGGGAGCTGTTTTTT. This translates into CASSGIGTGELFF.

This clonotype has at least ten counts. The V gene is TRBV11-2, the J gene TRBJ2-3; TRBD2 matches 7 bases. Losses at the gene ends were 3 bases for V and 0 bases for J; bases not matched to a gene: 9. This CDR3 has 17 residues. Germline V lookup: CDR1 SGHAT, CDR2 FQNNGV. As DNA, the CDR3 is TGTGCCAGCAGCTTTGGACTAGTTCGTTCTAGCACAGATACGCAGTATTTT. Encoded protein: CASSFGLVRSSTDTQYF.

This clonotype came up many times. The V gene is TRBV7-6, the J gene TRBJ2-5, with 9 bases fitting TRBD2. In germline, CDR1 is SGHVS, CDR2 FNYEAQ. Unmatched junction bases numbered 20, after V lost 4 bases and J lost 5 bases. This CDR3 is built from 19 residues. The CDR3 coding sequence is TGTGCCAGCAGCTACCCCCTGAGTTCCAGCGGGAGGCCAGGGGAGACCCAGTACTTC. Protein: CASSYPLSSSGRPGETQYF. The full variable domain, rest sourced from reference TRBV7-6 and TRBJ2-5, is GAGVSQSPRYKVTKRGQDVALRCDPISGHVSLYWYRQALGQGPEFLTYFNYEAQQDKSGLPNDRFSAERPEGSISTLTIQRTEQRDSAMYRCASSYPLSSSGRPGETQYFGPGTRLLVL.

This clonotype occurred a few times. A much larger clone lies one base from this, so it may be a read error. This chain joins TRBV3-1 and TRBJ2-1; 12 bases are shared with TRBD2. The germline V gene encodes CDR1 LGHDT and CDR2 YNNKEL (reference sequence). CDR3 size: 16 residues. The CDR3: CASTQGTSGLYNEQFF. The CDR3 DNA is TGTGCCAGCACCCAAGGGACTAGCGGGCTTTACAATGAGCAGTTCTTC.

This clonotype showed up many times. This chain joins TRBV27 and TRBJ2-4, with TRBD1 matching 8 bases. V dropped 5 bases and J dropped 8; count of bases not matched to a gene: 5. The germline CDR1 and CDR2 sequences are MNHEY and SMNVEV (reference sequence). The CDR3 contains 13 residues. The chain's CDR3 is CASSPTGGYIQYF. For the CDR3, the DNA is TGTGCCAGCAGTCCTACAGGGGGATACATTCAGTACTTC.

This clonotype has at least ten counts. The genes are TRBV29-1 and TRBJ2-1, with TRBD2 identical over 9 bases. V shed 7 bases, J shed 8 bases, and the junction held 18 bases outside the gene matches. The CDR3 is made up of 16 amino acids. Germline V gives CDR1 SQVTM, CDR2 ANQGSEA. The DNA of the CDR3 is TGCAGCGAAACCGGGCGGGAGGGCCAAAAGATAGATGAGCAGTTCTTC. Amino acids: CSETGREGQKIDEQFF.

This clonotype was observed many times. This chain connects TRBV5-6 to TRBJ2-7; D gene uncertain. Deletions cut 4 bases from V and 0 bases from J, with 14 bases between. The CDR3 loop spans 15 amino acids. CDR1 is SGHDT, CDR2 YYEEEE, per germline. The CDR3 nucleotides are TGTGCCAGCAGCCAAGGCAGGCAAAGCTCCTACGAGCAGTACTTC. Translating it yields CASSQGRQSSYEQYF.

Only a few counts were recorded for this clonotype. J is TRBJ1-1 and V is TRBV13, with 10 bases fitting TRBD1. The CDR3 consists of 16 residues. The germline V gene encodes CDR1 PRHDT and CDR2 FYEKMQ (reference sequence). J lost 1 base, V lost 6 bases, and 8 bases had no gene match. This chain's CDR3 is CASSSTRDRGNTEAFF. The DNA for the CDR3 is TGTGCCAGCAGTTCAACCCGGGACAGGGGGAACACTGAAGCTTTCTTT.

This clonotype occurred many times. V is TRBV27 and J is TRBJ2-5; 10 bases align to TRBD2. The germline V gene encodes CDR1 MNHEY and CDR2 SMNVEV (reference sequence). The CDR3 covers 18 residues. Losses at the gene ends were 2 bases for V and 4 bases for J; bases not matched to a gene: 13. CDR3: CASSLGGSGAGGPETQYF. The CDR3 DNA is TGTGCCAGCAGTTTAGGTGGCTCGGGAGCGGGAGGGCCAGAGACCCAGTACTTC.

In this sample, this clonotype turned up many times. The chain carries TRBV7-2 and TRBJ2-5; 8 bases match TRBD2. Germline CDR1 reads SGHTA; CDR2 reads FQGNSA. The CDR3 is 17 amino acids. V was clipped by 3 bases and J by 4 bases; unmatched bases: 13. The CDR3 DNA is TGTGCCAGCAGCTTTCTGGGTCTAGCGGGCTTGGGAGAGACCCAGTACTTC. It encodes CASSFLGLAGLGETQYF.

This clonotype was observed many times. The chain employs TRBV13 and TRBJ2-1; a weak D match, TRBD2 (5 bases). The CDR3 is made up of 15 amino acids. Trimming shortened V by 5 bases and J by 6 bases, and 17 bases separated the two germline ends. CDR1 and CDR2 from the germline V gene are PRHDT and FYEKMQ (reference sequence). CDR3 bases: TGTGCCAGCAGCCTCCGCATCGGGGAGAGCAATGAGCAGTTCTTC. It specifies CASSLRIGESNEQFF.

This clonotype was observed at least ten times. The V and J genes are TRBV9 and TRBJ2-1, with D perhaps matching TRBD2 (6 bases). This CDR3 has 12 residues. The ends were cut back, 3 bases at V and 8 bases at J, with 9 bases in the middle. Per germline, CDR1 SGDLS and CDR2 YYNGEE. DNA of the CDR3: TGTGCCAGCAGCGGACTAGTCGATGAGCAGTTCTTC. Protein sequence: CASSGLVDEQFF.

The sample holds many counts of this clonotype. The chain recombines TRBV7-8 with TRBJ2-7; 10 bases are a match to TRBD1. This CDR3 has 18 residues. V gave up 3 bases and J gave up 0 bases; unmatched junction bases: 11. Germline V gene sequence: CDR1 SGHVS, CDR2 FQNEAQ. In DNA form, the CDR3 reads TGTGCCAGCAGCTTCCCGGGACAGGGGTCCCAAAACTCCTACGAGCAGTACTTC. Amino acid sequence: CASSFPGQGSQNSYEQYF. Full variable domain (missing parts from reference TRBV7-8 and TRBJ2-7): GAGVSQSPRYKVAKRGQDVALRCDPISGHVSLFWYQQALGQGPEFLTYFQNEAQLDKSGLPSDRFFAERPEGSVSTLKIQRTQQEDSAVYLCASSFPGQGSQNSYEQYFGPGTRLTVT.

The rearrangement uses TRBV12-3 or TRBV12-4 and TRBJ2-1; D is perhaps TRBD2 (5 bases). Trimming left V 11 bases short and J 6 bases short, with 32 bases between. The CDR3 loop spans 18 amino acids. The CDR3 nucleotides are TGTGCCTTCAGTTTTCTTTTAGAGTCAACTAGTCCTGGCAATGAGCAGTTCTTC. This gives the protein CAFSFLLESTSPGNEQFF.

This clonotype was counted at least ten times. This rearrangement joins TRBV2 to TRBJ2-7; TRBD2 might be the D (5 bases). Trimming removed 7 bases from V and 6 bases from J, with 16 bases in between. The germline CDR1 and CDR2 sequences are SNHLY and FYNNEI. The CDR3 length is 13 residues. CDR3 bases: TGTGCCAGCAATCTACGGGATCAGCCCGAGCAGTACTTC. Its protein product is CASNLRDQPEQYF. Filled out from reference TRBV2 and TRBJ2-7, the complete variable domain reads EPEVTQTPSHQVTQMGQEVILRCVPISNHLYFYWYRQILGQKVEFLVSFYNNEISEKSEIFDDQFSVERPDGSNFTLKIRSTKLEDSAMYFCASNLRDQPEQYFGPGTRLTVT.

This clonotype was observed at least ten times. This rearrangement joins TRBV4-2 to TRBJ2-1; D is unresolved. Trimming cost V 3 bases and J 0 bases, with 9 bases left between them. This CDR3 region has 15 residues. Germline values: CDR1 LGHNA, CDR2 YNFKEQ. CDR3 DNA: TGTGCCAGCAGCCAGGATACTCGCTCCTACAATGAGCAGTTCTTC. This sequence encodes CASSQDTRSYNEQFF.

This clonotype occurred many times. This chain uses TRBV12-5 with TRBJ2-3; D gene ambiguous. The germline gives CDR1 LGHNT, CDR2 FRNRAP. The CDR3 extends over 17 amino acids. Trimming shortened V by 3 bases and J by 2 bases, and 18 bases separated the two germline ends. CDR3 nucleotide sequence: TGTGCTAGTGGTTTTGGACCGGAAGAATATTCCACAGATACGCAGTATTTT. Encoded protein: CASGFGPEEYSTDTQYF. The whole variable domain, remainder taken from reference TRBV12-5 and TRBJ2-3, is DARVTQTPRHKVTEMGQEVTMRCQPILGHNTVFWYRQTMMQGLELLAYFRNRAPLDDSGMPKDRFSAEMPDATLATLKIQPSEPRDSAVYFCASGFGPEEYSTDTQYFGPGTRLTVL.

This clonotype was recorded many times. The chain recombines TRBV4-1 with TRBJ2-1; 13 bases are shared with TRBD2. This CDR3 contains 15 residues. Germline-derived CDR1 and CDR2 are MGHRA and YSYEKL. V shed 3 bases and J 5 bases; nucleotides not matched to a gene: 1. Written as DNA, the CDR3 is TGCGCCAGCAGCCACGGGACTAGCGGGGACAATGAGCAGTTCTTC. Its translation is CASSHGTSGDNEQFF.

The J gene is TRBJ2-1, the V gene TRBV12-3 or TRBV12-4; TRBD2 matches 9 bases. The CDR3 length is 19 residues. CDR3: CTLSLELAGLGDLYNEQFF. The CDR3 DNA is TGTACCCTCAGTTTAGAACTAGCGGGCTTGGGGGACCTTTACAATGAGCAGTTCTTC.

The sample holds many counts of this clonotype. This chain links TRBV29-1 with TRBJ2-7; D ambiguous. The germline V and J ends were trimmed by 1 base and 2 bases, with 6 bases remaining between them. The CDR3 has 12 residues. Germline CDR1 SQVTM, CDR2 ANQGSEA. The CDR3: CSVEGGAYEQYF. As DNA, the CDR3 is TGCAGCGTTGAAGGTGGTGCCTACGAGCAGTACTTC.

This clonotype was detected many times. CDR3 in amino acids: CASSQGTSGEETQYF. For the CDR3, the DNA is TGTGCCAGCAGCCAGGGGACTAGCGGAGAAGAGACCCAGTACTTC. The chain carries TRBV14 and TRBJ2-5, with 11 bases fitting TRBD2. The CDR3 has 15 residues. Trimming took 3 bases from V and 3 from J; bases not matched to a gene: 3. The germline gives CDR1 SGHDN, CDR2 FVKESK.

This clonotype was counted at least ten times. The rearrangement uses TRBV29-1 and TRBJ2-6; D not resolved. Looked up from germline, CDR1 is SQVTM and CDR2 is ANQGSEA. V lost 5 bases and J 0 bases, leaving 2 bases between the germline ends. This CDR3 comprises 12 residues. CDR3 sequence (DNA): TGCAGCGTTCCCTCTGGGGCCAACGTCCTGACTTTC. Protein product: CSVPSGANVLTF.

This clonotype has a count of ten or more. The chain combines TRBV4-3 with TRBJ2-7; D not certain. The CDR3 is made up of 15 amino acids. V gave up 2 bases and J gave up 5 bases, with 16 bases separating them. The germline V gene encodes CDR1 LGHNA and CDR2 YSLEER. The CDR3 reads CASSQRAVDGHEQYF. The CDR3 nucleotides are TGCGCCAGCAGCCAACGGGCGGTGGACGGGCACGAGCAGTACTTC.

This clonotype was seen repeatedly, ten times or more. The V gene is TRBV5-6, the J gene TRBJ2-1; tentatively, D is TRBD2 (5 bases). Per germline, CDR1 SGHDT and CDR2 YYEEEE. Trimming cost V 2 bases and J 4 bases, with 16 bases left between them. CDR3 size: 16 residues. The CDR3 DNA follows: TGTGCCAGCAGCTTAGCGGTAGATATCCTATACAATGAGCAGTTCTTC. It is translated as CASSLAVDILYNEQFF.

At least ten counts were recorded for this clonotype. The CDR3 protein is CATSRAGVHTGELFF. DNA for the CDR3: TGTGCCACCAGCAGGGCAGGGGTGCACACCGGGGAGCTGTTTTTT. The rearrangement joins TRBV15 to TRBJ2-2; D may be TRBD1 (6 bases). V lost 3 bases, J lost 3 bases, and 11 bases lay in between. The CDR3 sequence is 15 residues long. The germline CDR1 and CDR2 sequences are LNHNV and YYDKDF (reference sequence).